This TCR beta chain was recorded in a study of read filtering for tumor transcriptome and immune sequencing (dated by TCRdb to the early 2020s). Some background on the complete study: The cohort was composed of roughly 18 male and 14 female patients, with a mean age of approximately 70 years and an age range of about 40 to 90. By revised international staging, under 10 patients were R-ISS I, fewer than 20 were R-ISS II and 7 were R-ISS III. After DNase treatment, whole-transcriptome libraries were prepared with the TruSeq RNA Access Library Prep Kit. TCR-region mapped reads per sample ranged from about 4.05 to 11 million with IR-seq versus only about 75 to 1273 with RNA-seq. The study compared TCR repertoires from targeted immune repertoire sequencing and bulk whole-transcriptome sequencing run on the same bone marrow samples. One of the main goals was to work out a read-filtering strategy for immune repertoire data, in particular whether clonotypes backed by only a single read should be removed. General findings and caveats noted by the study authors: In IR-seq, 80% to 85% of clonotypes but approximately 4% of total reads were represented by single-read clonotypes, whereas in RNA-seq, about 70% of clonotypes and approximately 40% of reads were represented by single-read clonotypes. The sorted CD138-negative fraction was not purified T cells but a mixed bone marrow immune population. IR-seq captured clonotypes at much higher depth and more reliably than RNA-seq, and smaller IR-seq throughput sufficed to identify most shared clonotypes. When single-read clonotypes were removed, the proportions of shared clonotypes in IR-seq and RNA-seq correlated more strongly.

CDR1 and CDR2 are read off the germline V gene as SGHNT and YENEEA. V gives up 7 bases and J gives up 8 bases, and the segment between their germline ends measures 23 bases. The CDR3 measures 15 amino acids from cysteine to phenylalanine. Solely the CDR3 DNA is kept, with 45 bases framed from the first base. Bone marrow was sampled from every patient at the time of active disease. Ficoll-Hypaque density gradient centrifugation was used to isolate bone marrow mononuclear cells. CD138-negative cells were obtained by negative selection after labeling with CD138 magnetic microbeads on a MACS separator, removing myeloma plasma cells. Flow cytometry on an Attune NxT with CD138 antibodies was used to check the purity of the isolated cells. TRIzol reagent was used to extract total RNA, which was then quantified with a NanoDrop spectrophotometer. For each patient, the CD138-negative bone marrow sample underwent paired RNA-seq and IR-seq.

This clonotype was counted ten times or more. Its target antigen remains unknown. No base quality information exists; no much larger clone differs at one position. Starting from roughly 410 ng RNA, TCR libraries were constructed with the Immunoverse kit using molecular barcoded adaptors that cover the alpha/delta and beta/gamma chains. TCR library preparation used the same RNA that went into transcriptome sequencing. TCR libraries were sequenced on an Illumina HiSeq 4000 with 2 x 150 cycles. For the original study's pipeline: With MiXCR, TCR reads were aligned to human V, D, J and C references and assembled into CDR3 clonotypes, with quality filtering and error correction included. Clonotype counts and gene usage diversity were analyzed with the tcR package in R. For inspection of raw mapping reads, RNA-seq reads were mapped by STAR aligner version 2.5.3a onto GRCh37 of the human genome. IR-seq fastq files were randomly downsampled with Seqtk 1.3 to test the effect of sequencing depth on detected clonotypes. TCRdb applied fastp at Q25 and MiXCR to the public reads, then kept only in-frame beta chains. All rows with the same CDR3 protein become a single entry with the most common DNA and genes. Clone size and V and J calls follow TCRdb, not the original study. The sample table contains tens of thousands of distinct CDR3 sequences; only one count was recorded for around 13% of them. Clones ranked in the top ten supply around 19% of the sample.

The sequence derives from a donor aged 40 or older with multiple myeloma. Material for sequencing was a population of CD138-negative cells sorted from bone marrow. Taken with the paper, the label for cell subset or site translates to: bone marrow mononuclear cells depleted of CD138+ plasma/myeloma cells by negative magnetic selection. In this chain, TRBV11-3 is recombined with TRBJ1-2; the D gene assignment is ambiguous. The CDR3 reads CASNEDTSPAEGYTF. The DNA sequence is TGTGCCAGCAATGAGGATACATCACCGGCGGAAGGCTACACCTTC.